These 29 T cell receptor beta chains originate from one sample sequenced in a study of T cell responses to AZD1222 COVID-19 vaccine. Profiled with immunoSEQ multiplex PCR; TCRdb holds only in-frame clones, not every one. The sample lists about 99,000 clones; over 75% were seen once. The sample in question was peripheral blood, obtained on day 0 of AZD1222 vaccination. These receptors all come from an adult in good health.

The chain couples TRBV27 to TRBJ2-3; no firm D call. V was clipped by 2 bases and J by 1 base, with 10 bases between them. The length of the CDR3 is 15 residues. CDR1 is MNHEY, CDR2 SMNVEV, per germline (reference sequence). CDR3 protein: CASSLNSIGTDTQYF. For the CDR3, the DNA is TGTGCCAGCAGTTTAAACAGTATTGGCACAGATACGCAGTATTTT.

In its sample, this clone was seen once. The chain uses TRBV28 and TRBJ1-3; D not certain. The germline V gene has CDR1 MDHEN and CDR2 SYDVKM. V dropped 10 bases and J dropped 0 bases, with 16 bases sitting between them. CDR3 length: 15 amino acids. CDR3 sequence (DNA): TGTGCCACTGGGATTGAGATTGGCTCTGGAAACACCATATATTTT. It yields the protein CATGIEIGSGNTIYF. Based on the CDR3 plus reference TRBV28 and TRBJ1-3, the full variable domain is DVKVTQSSRYLVKRTGEKVFLECVQDMDHENMFWYRQDPGLGLRLIYFSYDVKMKEKGDIPEGYSVSREKKERFSLILESASTNQTSMYLCATGIEIGSGNTIYFGEGSWLTVV.

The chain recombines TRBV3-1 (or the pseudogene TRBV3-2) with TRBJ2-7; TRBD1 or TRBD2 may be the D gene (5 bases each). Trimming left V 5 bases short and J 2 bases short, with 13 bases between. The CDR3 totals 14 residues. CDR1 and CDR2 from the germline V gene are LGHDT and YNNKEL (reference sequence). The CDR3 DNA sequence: TGTGCCAGCAGCGTGGGACCTGGGGCCTACGAGCAGTACTTC. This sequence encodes CASSVGPGAYEQYF.

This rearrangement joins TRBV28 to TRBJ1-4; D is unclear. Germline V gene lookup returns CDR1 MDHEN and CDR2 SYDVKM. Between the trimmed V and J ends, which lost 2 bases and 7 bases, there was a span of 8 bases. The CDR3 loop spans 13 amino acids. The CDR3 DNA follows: TGTGCCAGCAGTTTAGCAGGTATTGAAAAACTGTTTTTT. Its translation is CASSLAGIEKLFF.

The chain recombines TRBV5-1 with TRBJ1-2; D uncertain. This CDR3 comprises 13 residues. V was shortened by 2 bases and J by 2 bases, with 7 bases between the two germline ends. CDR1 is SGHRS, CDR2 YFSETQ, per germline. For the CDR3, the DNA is TGCGCCAGCAGCTTTACCGGGAACTATGGCTACACCTTC. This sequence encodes CASSFTGNYGYTF.

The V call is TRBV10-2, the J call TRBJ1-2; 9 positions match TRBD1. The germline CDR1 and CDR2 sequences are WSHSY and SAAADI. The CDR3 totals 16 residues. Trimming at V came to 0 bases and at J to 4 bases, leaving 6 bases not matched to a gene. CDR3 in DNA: TGCGCCAGCAGTGAGTCTTGGACAGGGGCTGGCTATGGCTACACCTTC. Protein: CASSESWTGAGYGYTF.

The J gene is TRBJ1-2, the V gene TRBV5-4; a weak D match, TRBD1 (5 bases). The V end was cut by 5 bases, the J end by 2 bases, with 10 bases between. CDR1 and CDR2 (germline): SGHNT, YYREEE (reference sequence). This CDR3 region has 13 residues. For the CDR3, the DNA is TGTGCCAGCAGACATGACAGAAACTATGGCTACACCTTC. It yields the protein CASRHDRNYGYTF. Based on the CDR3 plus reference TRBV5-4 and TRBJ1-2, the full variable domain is ETGVTQSPTHLIKTRGQQVTLRCSSQSGHNTVSWYQQALGQGPQFIFQYYREEENGRGNFPPRFSGLQFPNYSSELNVNALELDDSALYLCASRHDRNYGYTFGSGTRLTVV.

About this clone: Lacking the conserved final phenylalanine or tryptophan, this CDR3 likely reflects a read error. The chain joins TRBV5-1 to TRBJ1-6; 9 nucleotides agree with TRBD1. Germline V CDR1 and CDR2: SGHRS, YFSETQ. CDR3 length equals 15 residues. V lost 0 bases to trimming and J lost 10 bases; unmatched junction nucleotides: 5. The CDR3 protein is CASSLAGQGKSPLHL. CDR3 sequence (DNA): TGCGCCAGCAGCTTGGCGGGACAGGGAAAATCACCCCTCCACCTT.

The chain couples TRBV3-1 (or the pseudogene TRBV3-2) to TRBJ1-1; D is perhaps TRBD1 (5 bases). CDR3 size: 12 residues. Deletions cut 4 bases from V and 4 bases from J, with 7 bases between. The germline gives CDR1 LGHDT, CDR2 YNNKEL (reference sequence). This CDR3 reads CASSPQGTEAFF. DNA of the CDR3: TGTGCCAGCAGCCCGCAGGGCACTGAAGCTTTCTTT.

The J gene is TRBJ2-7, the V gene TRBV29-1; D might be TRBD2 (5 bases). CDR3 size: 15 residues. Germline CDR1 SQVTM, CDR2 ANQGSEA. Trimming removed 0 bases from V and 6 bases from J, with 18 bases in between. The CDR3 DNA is TGCAGCGTTGAAGATGGAGGTAGTGGTCACTCCGAGCAGTACTTC. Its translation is CSVEDGGSGHSEQYF.

In DNA form, the CDR3 reads TGTGCCAGCAGCGTACAGGGGGGATCGGCGGGCTACACCTTC. Its protein product is CASSVQGGSAGYTF. This sequence joins TRBV9 and TRBJ1-2, with 7 nucleotides matching TRBD1. Trimming cost V 1 base and J 8 bases; bases outside gene matches: 8. The CDR3 totals 14 residues. Germline V CDR1 and CDR2: SGDLS, YYNGEE.

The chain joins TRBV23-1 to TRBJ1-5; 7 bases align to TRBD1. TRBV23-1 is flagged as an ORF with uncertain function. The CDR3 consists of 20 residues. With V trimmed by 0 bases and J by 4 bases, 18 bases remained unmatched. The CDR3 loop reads CASSQSGDSSIGVFNQPQHF. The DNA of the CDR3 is TGCGCCAGCAGTCAATCAGGGGACAGCTCAATCGGGGTTTTTAATCAGCCCCAGCATTTT.

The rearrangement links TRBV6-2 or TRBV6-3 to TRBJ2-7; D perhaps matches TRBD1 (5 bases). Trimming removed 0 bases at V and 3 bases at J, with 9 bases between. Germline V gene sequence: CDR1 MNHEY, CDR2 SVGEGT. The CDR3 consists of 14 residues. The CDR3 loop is CASSYSDSIYEQYF. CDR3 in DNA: TGTGCCAGCAGTTACTCTGACAGCATCTACGAGCAGTACTTC.

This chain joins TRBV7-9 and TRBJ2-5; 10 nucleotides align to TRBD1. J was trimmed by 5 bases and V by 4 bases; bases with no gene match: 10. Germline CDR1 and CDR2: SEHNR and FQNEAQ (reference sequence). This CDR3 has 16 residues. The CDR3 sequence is CASSSRDRGVMETQYF. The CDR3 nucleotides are TGTGCCAGCAGCTCCCGGGACAGGGGAGTTATGGAGACCCAGTACTTC.

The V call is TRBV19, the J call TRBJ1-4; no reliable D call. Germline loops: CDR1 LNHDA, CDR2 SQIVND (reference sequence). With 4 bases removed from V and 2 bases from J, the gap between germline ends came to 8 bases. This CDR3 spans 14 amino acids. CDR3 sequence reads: CASSKSVTNEKLFF. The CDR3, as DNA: TGTGCCAGTAGTAAATCGGTGACTAATGAAAAACTGTTTTTT.

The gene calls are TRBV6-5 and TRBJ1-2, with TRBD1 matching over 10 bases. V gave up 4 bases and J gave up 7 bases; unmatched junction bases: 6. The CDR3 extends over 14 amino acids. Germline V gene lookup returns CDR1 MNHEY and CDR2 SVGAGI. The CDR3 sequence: CASSLRTGGSGYTF. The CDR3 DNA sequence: TGTGCCAGCAGTTTGCGGACAGGGGGTTCTGGCTACACCTTC.

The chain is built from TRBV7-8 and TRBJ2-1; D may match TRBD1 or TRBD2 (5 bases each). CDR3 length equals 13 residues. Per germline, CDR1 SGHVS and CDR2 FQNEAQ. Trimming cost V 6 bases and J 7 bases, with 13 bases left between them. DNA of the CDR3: TGTGCCAGCAGGAGGGGCCTGGTGAATGAGCAGTTCTTC. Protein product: CASRRGLVNEQFF.

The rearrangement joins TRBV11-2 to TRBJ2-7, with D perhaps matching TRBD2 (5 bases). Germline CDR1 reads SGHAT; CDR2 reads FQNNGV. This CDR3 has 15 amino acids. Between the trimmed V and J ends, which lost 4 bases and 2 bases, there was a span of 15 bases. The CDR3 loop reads CASSSYRGLAYEQYF. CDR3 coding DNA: TGTGCCAGCAGCTCCTACCGGGGTCTGGCCTACGAGCAGTACTTC. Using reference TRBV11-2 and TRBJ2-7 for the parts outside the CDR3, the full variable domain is EAGVAQSPRYKIIEKRQSVAFWCNPISGHATLYWYQQILGQGPKLLIQFQNNGVVDDSQLPKDRFSAERLKGVDSTLKIQPAKLEDSAVYLCASSSYRGLAYEQYFGPGTRLTVT.

DNA for the CDR3: TGTGCCAGCAGCCTTCGACAAGGGGATGGCTACACCTTC. It is translated as CASSLRQGDGYTF. This chain joins TRBV16 and TRBJ1-2; D may be TRBD1 (5 bases). This CDR3 region has 13 residues. The germline V gene encodes CDR1 KGHSY and CDR2 FQNENV. V was shortened by 4 bases and J by 6 bases, with 12 bases between the two germline ends.

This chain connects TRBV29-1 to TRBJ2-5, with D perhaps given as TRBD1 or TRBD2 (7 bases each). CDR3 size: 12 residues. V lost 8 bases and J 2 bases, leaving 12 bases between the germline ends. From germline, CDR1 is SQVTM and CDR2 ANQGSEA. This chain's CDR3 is CSIRGGQETQYF. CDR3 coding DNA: TGCAGCATCAGGGGGGGTCAAGAGACCCAGTACTTC.

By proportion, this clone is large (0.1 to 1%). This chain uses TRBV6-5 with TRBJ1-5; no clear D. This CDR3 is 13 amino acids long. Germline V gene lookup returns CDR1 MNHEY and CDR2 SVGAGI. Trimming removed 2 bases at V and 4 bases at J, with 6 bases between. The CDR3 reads CASSYGGNQPQHF. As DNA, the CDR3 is TGTGCCAGCAGTTACGGTGGAAATCAGCCCCAGCATTTT.

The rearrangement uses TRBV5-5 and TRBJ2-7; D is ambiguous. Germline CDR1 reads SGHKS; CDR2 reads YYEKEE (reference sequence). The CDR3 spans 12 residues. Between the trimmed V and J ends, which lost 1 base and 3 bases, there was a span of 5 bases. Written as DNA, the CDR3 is TGTGCCAGCAGCTTGTTAAACTACGAGCAGTACTTC. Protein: CASSLLNYEQYF. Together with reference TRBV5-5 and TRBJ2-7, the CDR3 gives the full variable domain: DAGVTQSPTHLIKTRGQQVTLRCSPISGHKSVSWYQQVLGQGPQFIFQYYEKEERGRGNFPDRFSARQFPNYSSELNVNALLLGDSALYLCASSLLNYEQYFGPGTRLTVT.

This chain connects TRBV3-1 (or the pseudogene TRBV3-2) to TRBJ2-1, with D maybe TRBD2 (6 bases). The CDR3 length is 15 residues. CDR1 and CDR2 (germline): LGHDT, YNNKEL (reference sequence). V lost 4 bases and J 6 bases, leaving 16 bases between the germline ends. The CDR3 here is CASSPARGWGNEQFF. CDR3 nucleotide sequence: TGTGCCAGCAGCCCCGCGCGGGGATGGGGCAATGAGCAGTTCTTC.

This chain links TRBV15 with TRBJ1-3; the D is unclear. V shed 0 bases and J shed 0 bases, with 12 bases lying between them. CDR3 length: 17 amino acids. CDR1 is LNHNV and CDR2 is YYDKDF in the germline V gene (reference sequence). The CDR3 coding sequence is TGTGCCACCAGCAGAGAGCGGTGGGTGGTCTCTGGAAACACCATATATTTT. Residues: CATSRERWVVSGNTIYF. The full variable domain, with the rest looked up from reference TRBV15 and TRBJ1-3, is DAMVIQNPRYQVTQFGKPVTLSCSQTLNHNVMYWYQQKSSQAPKLLFHYYDKDFNNEADTPDNFQSRRPNTSFCFLDIRSPGLGDTAMYLCATSRERWVVSGNTIYFGEGSWLTVV.

This chain's CDR3 is CASSQPGQGSYEQYF. The CDR3 DNA follows: TGTGCCAGCAGCCAACCAGGGCAGGGGTCCTACGAGCAGTACTTC. This rearrangement joins TRBV3-1 (or the pseudogene TRBV3-2) to TRBJ2-7; D perhaps matches TRBD1 (6 bases). The V end was cut by 2 bases, the J end by 1 base, with 12 bases between. The CDR3 is 15 amino acids. Germline assignment: CDR1 LGHDT and CDR2 YNNKEL (reference sequence).

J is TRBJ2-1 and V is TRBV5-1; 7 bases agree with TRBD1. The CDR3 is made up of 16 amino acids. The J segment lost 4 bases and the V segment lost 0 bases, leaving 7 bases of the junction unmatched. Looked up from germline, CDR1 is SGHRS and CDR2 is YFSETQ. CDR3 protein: CASSLEFQGVYNEQFF. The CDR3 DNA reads TGCGCCAGCAGCTTGGAGTTCCAGGGGGTGTACAATGAGCAGTTCTTC.

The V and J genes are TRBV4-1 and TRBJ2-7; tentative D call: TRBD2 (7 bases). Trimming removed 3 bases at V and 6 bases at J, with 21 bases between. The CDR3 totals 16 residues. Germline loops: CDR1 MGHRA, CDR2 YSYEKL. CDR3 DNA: TGCGCCAGCAGCCAGACGTGGGGGGGCCTTTCCCGCGAGCAGTACTTC. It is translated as CASSQTWGGLSREQYF.

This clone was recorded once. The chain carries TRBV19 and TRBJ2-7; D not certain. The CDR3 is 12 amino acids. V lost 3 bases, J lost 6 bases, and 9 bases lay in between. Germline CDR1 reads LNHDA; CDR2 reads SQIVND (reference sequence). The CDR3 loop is CASSMGFFEQYF. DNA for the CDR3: TGTGCCAGTAGTATGGGATTCTTCGAGCAGTACTTC.

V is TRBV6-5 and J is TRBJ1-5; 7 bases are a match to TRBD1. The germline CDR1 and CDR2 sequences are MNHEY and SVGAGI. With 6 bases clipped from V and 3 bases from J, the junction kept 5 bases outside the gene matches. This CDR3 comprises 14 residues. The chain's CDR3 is CASRRQGLNQPQHF. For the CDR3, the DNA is TGTGCCAGCAGAAGACAGGGACTCAATCAGCCCCAGCATTTT.